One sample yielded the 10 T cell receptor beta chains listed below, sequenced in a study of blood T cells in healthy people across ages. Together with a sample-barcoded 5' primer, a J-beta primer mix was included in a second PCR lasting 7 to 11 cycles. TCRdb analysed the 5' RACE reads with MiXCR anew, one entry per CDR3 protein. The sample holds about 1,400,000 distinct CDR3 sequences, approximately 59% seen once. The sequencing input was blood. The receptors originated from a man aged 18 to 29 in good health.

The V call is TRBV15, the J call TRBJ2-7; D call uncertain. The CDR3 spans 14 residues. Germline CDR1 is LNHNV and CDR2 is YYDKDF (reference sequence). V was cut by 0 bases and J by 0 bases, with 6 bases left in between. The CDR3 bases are TGTGCCACCAGCAGAGAGAGTAGCTCCTACGAGCAGTACTTC. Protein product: CATSRESSSYEQYF.

CDR3 protein: CASSQGWIYSNQPQHF. CDR3 bases: TGTGCCAGCAGTCAGGGGTGGATCTATAGCAATCAGCCCCAGCATTTT. The chain employs TRBV12-3 or TRBV12-4 and TRBJ1-5; D possibly corresponds to TRBD1 (6 bases). The CDR3 spans 16 residues. V lost 5 bases, J lost 0 bases, and 14 bases lay in between.

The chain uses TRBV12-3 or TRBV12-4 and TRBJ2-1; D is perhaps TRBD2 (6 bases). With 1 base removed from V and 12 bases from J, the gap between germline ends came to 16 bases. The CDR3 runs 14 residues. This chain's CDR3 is CASSLDLEGGVQFF. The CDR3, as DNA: TGTGCCAGCAGTTTAGACCTGGAGGGAGGCGTGCAGTTCTTC.

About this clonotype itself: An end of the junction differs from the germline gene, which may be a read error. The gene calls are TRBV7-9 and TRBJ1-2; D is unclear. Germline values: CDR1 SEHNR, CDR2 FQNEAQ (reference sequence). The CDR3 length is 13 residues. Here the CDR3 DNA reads TGTTCCAGCAGCTTACTGGTCTCTTATGGCTACACCTTC. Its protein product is CSSSLLVSYGYTF.

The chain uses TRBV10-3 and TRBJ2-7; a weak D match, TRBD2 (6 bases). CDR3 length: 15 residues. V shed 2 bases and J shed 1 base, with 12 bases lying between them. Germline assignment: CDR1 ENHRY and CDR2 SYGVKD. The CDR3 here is CAISETPGLSYEQYF. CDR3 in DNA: TGTGCCATCAGTGAGACCCCGGGACTTTCCTACGAGCAGTACTTC.

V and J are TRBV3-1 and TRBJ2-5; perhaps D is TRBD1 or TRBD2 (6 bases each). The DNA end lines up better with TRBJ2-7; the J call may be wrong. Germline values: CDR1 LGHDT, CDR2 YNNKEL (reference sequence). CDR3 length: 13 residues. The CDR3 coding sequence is TGTGCCAGCAAAGGGGGACTGGACTACGAGCAGTACTTC. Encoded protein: CASKGGLDYEQYF.

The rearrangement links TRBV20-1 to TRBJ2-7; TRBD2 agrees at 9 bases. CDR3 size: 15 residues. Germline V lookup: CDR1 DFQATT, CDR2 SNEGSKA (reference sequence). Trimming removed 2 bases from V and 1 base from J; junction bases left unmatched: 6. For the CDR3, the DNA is TGCAGTGCTAGACTAGCGGGAACGCTATCCTACGAGCAGTACTTC. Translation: CSARLAGTLSYEQYF.

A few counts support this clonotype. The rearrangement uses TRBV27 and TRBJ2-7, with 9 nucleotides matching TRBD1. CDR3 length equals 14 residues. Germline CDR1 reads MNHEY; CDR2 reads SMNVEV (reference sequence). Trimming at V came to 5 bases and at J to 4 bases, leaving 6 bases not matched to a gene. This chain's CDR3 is CASSPSGTGYEQYF. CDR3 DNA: TGTGCCAGCAGTCCTTCCGGGACAGGGTACGAGCAGTACTTC.

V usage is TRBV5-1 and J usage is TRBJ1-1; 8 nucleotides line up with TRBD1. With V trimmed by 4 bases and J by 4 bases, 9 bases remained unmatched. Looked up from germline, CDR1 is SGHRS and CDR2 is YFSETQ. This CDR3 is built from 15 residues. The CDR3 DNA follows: TGCGCCAGCAGCAAACAGGGGGTAGGGGGCACTGAAGCTTTCTTT. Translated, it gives CASSKQGVGGTEAFF.

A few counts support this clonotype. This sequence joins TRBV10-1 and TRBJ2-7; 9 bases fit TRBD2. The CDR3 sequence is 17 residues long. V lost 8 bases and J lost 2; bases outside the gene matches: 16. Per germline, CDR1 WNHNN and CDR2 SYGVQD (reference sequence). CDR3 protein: CASLKNHGLALTYEQYF. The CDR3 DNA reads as TGCGCCAGCCTTAAAAACCACGGACTAGCGTTAACCTACGAGCAGTACTTC.